The 12 T cell receptor beta chains reported below all come from one sample, sequenced in a study of cytomegalovirus exposure and HLA in healthy donors. A multiplex PCR was run with 60 Vbeta primers and 13 Jbeta primers. Assay: immunoSEQ multiplex PCR; the TCRdb copy retains only in-frame clones and omits some. The repertoire holds about 180,000 clones, around 80% seen once, with 1.4% in the top ten. The sequenced sample was PBMCs. These receptors originate from a man younger than 30 in good health and CMV-seronegative.

This rearrangement joins TRBV19 to TRBJ1-5, with D perhaps TRBD1 (5 bases). The CDR3 is made up of 13 amino acids. The germline V gene has CDR1 LNHDA and CDR2 SQIVND (reference sequence). The V gene lost 3 bases and the J gene lost 4 bases, with 7 bases spanning the gap. The CDR3 spells CASSIRQNQPQHF. CDR3 nucleotides: TGTGCCAGTAGTATCCGACAGAATCAGCCCCAGCATTTT.

The chain employs TRBV6-1 and TRBJ1-2; no clear D. The V end was cut by 8 bases, the J end by 7 bases, with 17 bases between. Germline V gene sequence: CDR1 MNHNS, CDR2 SASEGT. The CDR3 is 13 residues long. The CDR3: CASRKEIRGGYTF. The DNA of the CDR3 is TGTGCCAGCCGGAAGGAGATTCGGGGTGGCTACACCTTC.

The chain uses TRBV7-2 and TRBJ2-2; D remains unclear. Trimming took off 5 bases at V and 5 bases at J, with 9 bases between the two ends. The length of the CDR3 is 13 residues. In germline, CDR1 is SGHTA, CDR2 FQGNSA. Here the CDR3 DNA reads TGTGCCAGCAGCCCCATCGGGACCGGGGAGCTGTTTTTT. Translation: CASSPIGTGELFF.

V is TRBV15 and J is TRBJ1-1; tentatively, D is TRBD1 (6 bases). Trimming removed 6 bases at V and 3 bases at J, with 17 bases between. Germline V gives CDR1 LNHNV, CDR2 YYDKDF (reference sequence). The CDR3 has 15 residues. In DNA, the CDR3 is TGTGCCACCAGGTCCCGGACAGAGGGGGACACTGAAGCTTTCTTT. Translation: CATRSRTEGDTEAFF.

This chain uses TRBV15 with TRBJ1-2; TRBD1 aligns across 7 bases. V dropped 4 bases and J dropped 8; count of bases not matched to a gene: 10. Germline V gene sequence: CDR1 LNHNV, CDR2 YYDKDF (reference sequence). The CDR3 runs to 14 residues. The CDR3 nucleotides are TGTGCCACCAGCAAAGACGACAGGGAAGGCGGCTACACCTTC. Translated: CATSKDDREGGYTF. The full variable domain, in which reference TRBV15 and TRBJ1-2 provide the parts outside the CDR3, is DAMVIQNPRYQVTQFGKPVTLSCSQTLNHNVMYWYQQKSSQAPKLLFHYYDKDFNNEADTPDNFQSRRPNTSFCFLDIRSPGLGDTAMYLCATSKDDREGGYTFGSGTRLTVV.

The J gene is TRBJ1-4, the V gene TRBV5-4, with D hard to call. V was cut by 4 bases and J by 8 bases, with 18 bases left in between. Germline V gives CDR1 SGHNT, CDR2 YYREEE (reference sequence). This CDR3 region has 15 residues. The CDR3 DNA is TGTGCCAGCAGCCGGGCATGGGGAGCGGGGGAAAAACTGTTTTTT. Protein sequence: CASSRAWGAGEKLFF.

About this clone itself: The same CDR3 also results from other DNA sequences found in this sample. The chain is built from TRBV5-1 and TRBJ2-3, with a possible D match to TRBD2 (6 bases). CDR1 and CDR2 (germline): SGHRS, YFSETQ. This CDR3 is 14 amino acids long. Trimming pared 1 base from V and 3 bases from J, leaving 9 bases between. This CDR3 is CASSLFAGTDTQYF. For the CDR3, the DNA is TGCGCCAGCAGCTTGTTCGCGGGGACAGATACGCAGTATTTT.

The V and J genes are TRBV7-9 and TRBJ2-4; 7 nucleotides agree with TRBD2. V lost 8 bases, J lost 15 bases, and 16 bases stayed unmatched. The CDR3 runs 13 residues. Germline values: CDR1 SEHNR, CDR2 FQNEAQ (reference sequence). CDR3 residues: CASATSWEGRLYF. For the CDR3, the DNA is TGTGCCAGCGCTACCTCGTGGGAGGGTAGGTTGTACTTC.

The genes are TRBV15 and TRBJ1-5; TRBD1 agrees at 8 bases. The V gene's germline CDR1 is LNHNV and CDR2 YYDKDF (reference sequence). CDR3 length equals 16 residues. V shed 6 bases and J 3 bases; nucleotides not matched to a gene: 10. CDR3 amino acids: CATRSRTGNSNQPQHF. CDR3 nucleotides: TGTGCCACCAGGTCGCGGACAGGGAATTCCAATCAGCCCCAGCATTTT.

The chain couples TRBV2 to TRBJ1-1, with 11 bases that match TRBD1. The CDR3 loop spans 15 amino acids. Trimming took 3 bases from V and 3 from J; bases not matched to a gene: 3. Germline V gene lookup returns CDR1 SNHLY and CDR2 FYNNEI. The CDR3 coding sequence is TGTGCCAGCAGTGACCCGGGACAGGGGGACACTGAAGCTTTCTTT. This encodes CASSDPGQGDTEAFF.

This CDR3 reads CASSLRAGVGETQYF. The CDR3, as DNA: TGTGCCAGCAGTTTACGAGCGGGAGTTGGGGAGACCCAGTACTTC. The V and J genes are TRBV28 and TRBJ2-5; 8 bases align to TRBD2. The CDR3 sequence is 15 residues long. Unmatched junction bases numbered 7, after V lost 2 bases and J lost 5 bases. The germline gives CDR1 MDHEN, CDR2 SYDVKM.

This clone came up once. The chain links TRBV12-5 to TRBJ2-1; 10 bases align to TRBD2. V dropped 3 bases and J dropped 7; count of bases not matched to a gene: 6. The CDR3 length is 15 residues. Germline lookup yields CDR1 LGHNT and CDR2 FRNRAP. The CDR3, as DNA: TGTGCTAGTGGTTTAGGGCTAGCGGGAGCAAATGAGCAGTTCTTC. Protein product: CASGLGLAGANEQFF.